This T cell receptor beta chain was recorded in a study of metastatic and nonmetastatic thyroid tumors. Study information: Blood and tumor or nodule tissue repertoires from malignant and benign thyroid patients were compared.

Study findings and constraints: Relative to benign nodules, malignant thyroid tumors were reportedly characterized by significantly elevated TCR beta diversity in blood and tumor.

Germline V gene sequence: CDR1 SGHRS, CDR2 YFSETQ. With 6 bases removed from V and 3 bases from J, the gap between germline ends came to 10 bases. The CDR3 runs 13 residues. In the original workflow: The distant-metastasis classifier for papillary thyroid cancer was built from CDR3 differences across clinicopathological groups. MiXCR re-clonotyped the PCR reads for TCRdb. V and J calls and clone size were set by TCRdb, not the authors. The sample yields about 92,000 clones, under 15% seen once. Treatment of any kind had been given to no patient before thyroid surgery. This clone was detected many times. Its cognate antigen is unknown.

The sample was blood. The receptor comes from a female donor with papillary thyroid cancer or a benign thyroid nodule (not recorded which). Some clones in this sample may be carry-over from other donors' samples. The chain employs TRBV5-1 and TRBJ1-3; D uncertain. CDR3 bases: TGCGCCAGCAAGGAGGGTAGTGGAAACACCATATATTTT. Protein sequence: CASKEGSGNTIYF.